The 18 T cell receptor beta chains below come from one sample, sequenced in a study of blood T cell repertoires in COVID-19. Data came from immunoSEQ multiplex PCR; TCRdb stores just in-frame clones and leaves some out. The data hold around 200,000 clones, with about 83% observed a single time. The sequenced material came from PBMCs or T cells enriched from blood (not recorded which). The receptor set was obtained from a man between 40 and 49 years old with acute COVID-19.

The genes are TRBV9 and TRBJ2-5; weak D call: TRBD1 (6 bases). The CDR3 contains 13 residues. CDR1 and CDR2 (germline): SGDLS, YYNGEE. V was clipped by 5 bases and J by 3 bases, with 11 bases between them. The CDR3: CASSLGQKETQYF. The CDR3 DNA is TGTGCCAGCAGTTTAGGACAGAAAGAGACCCAGTACTTC.

The V call is TRBV25-1, the J call TRBJ2-7, with D possibly matching TRBD1 (5 bases). V was cut by 8 bases and J by 0 bases, with 14 bases left in between. There are 14 residues in the CDR3. CDR1 is MGHDK, CDR2 SYGVNS, per germline. The CDR3, as DNA: TGTGCCAGCCGGCAAGGGGCTGGCTCCTACGAGCAGTACTTC. As protein: CASRQGAGSYEQYF.

The chain links TRBV11-2 to TRBJ2-2; 8 bases match TRBD2. V trimming: 5 bases; J trimming: 4 bases; junction bases outside the gene matches: 9. The CDR3 spans 16 residues. Germline CDR1 is SGHAT and CDR2 is FQNNGV. This chain's CDR3 is CASSKGGGRGTGELFF. The CDR3 DNA sequence: TGTGCCAGCAGCAAGGGCGGGGGGCGCGGCACCGGGGAGCTGTTTTTT.

The chain combines TRBV3-1 (or the pseudogene TRBV3-2) with TRBJ1-1; no definite D call. V shed 5 bases and J shed 0 bases, with 10 bases lying between them. The germline CDR1 and CDR2 sequences are LGHDT and YNNKEL (reference sequence). CDR3 length: 14 residues. CDR3 sequence: CASSGPTMNTEAFF. In DNA form, the CDR3 reads TGTGCCAGCAGCGGGCCTACGATGAACACTGAAGCTTTCTTT.

By proportion, this clone is medium-sized. The J gene is TRBJ1-5, the V gene TRBV2; 8 positions match TRBD1. V lost 7 bases, J lost 5 bases, and 10 bases stayed unmatched. The CDR3 is 15 residues long. CDR1 and CDR2 (germline): SNHLY, FYNNEI. The chain's CDR3 is CASNADRGADQPQHF. The DNA of the CDR3 is TGTGCCAGCAACGCAGACAGGGGCGCGGATCAGCCCCAGCATTTT. Based on the CDR3 plus reference TRBV2 and TRBJ1-5, the full variable domain is EPEVTQTPSHQVTQMGQEVILRCVPISNHLYFYWYRQILGQKVEFLVSFYNNEISEKSEIFDDQFSVERPDGSNFTLKIRSTKLEDSAMYFCASNADRGADQPQHFGDGTRLSIL.

This CDR3 reads CASSQDRGHYEQYF. CDR3 nucleotides: TGCGCCAGCAGCCAGGACAGGGGGCACTACGAGCAGTACTTC. The V call is TRBV4-3, the J call TRBJ2-7, with 11 bases aligning to TRBD1. The CDR3 totals 14 residues. Germline values: CDR1 LGHNA, CDR2 YSLEER. After removal of 3 bases from V and 3 bases from J, the junction contained 1 base not matched to a gene.

This clone was recorded a few times. This chain connects TRBV28 to TRBJ1-5, with D uncertain. V dropped 4 bases and J dropped 9 bases, with 10 bases sitting between them. CDR1 and CDR2 (germline): MDHEN, SYDVKM. There are 12 residues in the CDR3. The CDR3 loop is CASSWAGRPQHF. For the CDR3, the DNA is TGTGCCAGCAGTTGGGCGGGTAGGCCCCAGCATTTT.

The chain links TRBV2 to TRBJ2-1; TRBD2 matches 8 bases. The V segment lost 2 bases and the J segment 0 bases; nucleotides outside the gene matches: 9. The CDR3 consists of 18 residues. Germline assignment: CDR1 SNHLY and CDR2 FYNNEI. The CDR3 nucleotides are TGTGCCAGCAGTGAACGGGAGGGACGGCGAACCTCCTACAATGAGCAGTTCTTC. It specifies CASSEREGRRTSYNEQFF.

The V call is TRBV6-1, the J call TRBJ1-2; weak D call: TRBD1 (6 bases). This CDR3 comprises 18 residues. Per the germline V gene, CDR1 is MNHNS and CDR2 is SASEGT. The V end lost 4 bases, the J end lost 4 bases, and 25 bases lay between the germline ends. For the CDR3, the DNA is TGTGCCAGCAGTGGGCGGAAAGTACAGGGTTCGCGCTTCTATGGCTACACCTTC. It is translated as CASSGRKVQGSRFYGYTF.

This clone appeared once. The chain combines TRBV18 with TRBJ1-4; 7 bases map to TRBD1. The CDR3 runs to 15 residues. V lost 6 bases and J lost 8; bases outside the gene matches: 12. Germline V lookup: CDR1 KGHSH, CDR2 LQKENI. The CDR3 region is CASSLPWDSGEKLFF. The CDR3 nucleotides read TGTGCCAGCTCCCTACCTTGGGACAGTGGAGAAAAACTGTTTTTT. The full variable domain, rest sourced from reference TRBV18 and TRBJ1-4, is NAGVMQNPRHLVRRRGQEARLRCSPMKGHSHVYWYRQLPEEGLKFMVYLQKENIIDESGMPKERFSAEFPKEGPSILRIQQVVRGDSAAYFCASSLPWDSGEKLFFGSGTQLSVL.

The chain employs TRBV2 and TRBJ1-6; 7 nucleotides agree with TRBD1. CDR3 length: 15 residues. The germline V gene has CDR1 SNHLY and CDR2 FYNNEI. The V segment lost 5 bases and the J segment 15 bases; nucleotides outside the gene matches: 16. The CDR3 here is CASSRTGKPEVGLHF. For the CDR3, the DNA is TGTGCCAGCAGTCGGACAGGCAAACCCGAAGTAGGCCTCCACTTT.

The chain uses TRBV2 and TRBJ1-2; TRBD1 matches 7 bases. Germline V CDR1 and CDR2: SNHLY, FYNNEI. This CDR3 is built from 14 residues. J gave up 8 bases and V 6 bases, and 12 bases lay outside the gene matches. The CDR3 here is CASSGGQIRGGYTF. For the CDR3, the DNA is TGTGCCAGCAGCGGGGGACAGATAAGAGGCGGCTACACCTTC. The full variable domain, completed using reference TRBV2 and TRBJ1-2, is EPEVTQTPSHQVTQMGQEVILRCVPISNHLYFYWYRQILGQKVEFLVSFYNNEISEKSEIFDDQFSVERPDGSNFTLKIRSTKLEDSAMYFCASSGGQIRGGYTFGSGTRLTVV.

Only one count was recorded for this clone. The chain has TRBV7-3 and TRBJ2-7, with 9 bases aligning to TRBD2. Germline V gives CDR1 SGHTA, CDR2 FQGTGA. With V trimmed by 0 bases and J by 3 bases, 3 bases remained unmatched. This CDR3 is 15 amino acids long. The CDR3 reads CASSLTAGGFYEQYF. The CDR3, as DNA: TGTGCCAGCAGCTTAACTGCGGGAGGGTTCTACGAGCAGTACTTC. The whole variable domain, remainder taken from reference TRBV7-3 and TRBJ2-7, is GAGVSQTPSNKVTEKGKYVELRCDPISGHTALYWYRQSLGQGPEFLIYFQGTGAADDSGLPNDRFFAVRPEGSVSTLKIQRTERGDSAVYLCASSLTAGGFYEQYFGPGTRLTVT.

The chain employs TRBV5-1 and TRBJ2-1; 9 nucleotides line up with TRBD2. Germline V CDR1 and CDR2: SGHRS, YFSETQ. V lost 3 bases and J lost 3; bases outside the gene matches: 7. The CDR3 length is 16 residues. CDR3 in DNA: TGCGCCAGCAGCTCATCTAGCGGGAAATTCTACAATGAGCAGTTCTTC. Its protein product is CASSSSSGKFYNEQFF.

This chain connects TRBV3-1 (or the pseudogene TRBV3-2) to TRBJ2-1, with 8 nucleotides matching TRBD2. The V gene end was trimmed by 8 bases and the J gene end by 7 bases; junction bases not matched to a gene: 7. This CDR3 has 13 amino acids. Germline V CDR1 and CDR2: LGHDT, YNNKEL (reference sequence). CDR3 sequence reads: CASSRTSPNEQFF. The DNA for the CDR3 is TGTGCCAGCTCCCGGACTAGCCCTAATGAGCAGTTCTTC.

The chain links TRBV7-2 to TRBJ1-2, with a tentative D call TRBD1 (6 bases). The CDR3 runs to 13 residues. The germline CDR1 and CDR2 sequences are SGHTA and FQGNSA. Trimming took 1 base from V and 8 from J, leaving 11 bases between them. CDR3 nucleotide sequence: TGTGCCAGCAGCTTAGTCAGGGGCAGCGGCTACACCTTC. This gives the protein CASSLVRGSGYTF. Filled out from reference TRBV7-2 and TRBJ1-2, the complete variable domain reads GAGVSQSPSNKVTEKGKDVELRCDPISGHTALYWYRQSLGQGLEFLIYFQGNSAPDKSGLPSDRFSAERTGGSVSTLTIQRTQQEDSAVYLCASSLVRGSGYTFGSGTRLTVV.

This chain connects TRBV5-8 to TRBJ1-1, with TRBD1 matching over 12 bases. The CDR3 is 16 residues long. Looked up from germline, CDR1 is SGHTS and CDR2 is YDEGEE. With V trimmed by 5 bases and J by 1 base, 6 bases remained unmatched. The DNA of the CDR3 is TGTGCCAGCAGTCGGGGGACAGGGGGCGAGAACACTGAAGCTTTCTTT. Amino acids: CASSRGTGGENTEAFF.

This clone occurred many times. This chain links TRBV27 with TRBJ2-3; D gene unclear. This CDR3 is built from 15 residues. Germline V gives CDR1 MNHEY, CDR2 SMNVEV (reference sequence). V lost 3 bases to trimming and J lost 0 bases, with 10 bases between them. The CDR3 here is CASSLTFVSTDTQYF. Written as DNA, the CDR3 is TGTGCCAGCAGTTTGACTTTTGTGAGCACAGATACGCAGTATTTT.